These T cell receptor beta chains were read from a single sample in a study of a mutant IDH1 vaccine in newly diagnosed glioma. Libraries were prepared by immunoSEQ multiplex PCR; TCRdb keeps only in-frame clonotypes and omits some of them. Among tens of thousands of clones listed, around 80% were seen once. No antigen has been assigned to these receptors. Sequencing was performed on PBMCs, taken from a glioma patient whose treatment included an IDH1 peptide vaccine. These receptors were collected from a man aged 35-49 years with glioma. Some clones in this sample may be carry-over from other donors' samples. Both conserved end residues are part of each CDR3. A D gene is named only where the DNA matches it firmly.

D: TRBD1
V: TRBV7-8
J: TRBJ1-5
CDR3: CASSPGQRGHQPQHF

D: TRBD1
V: TRBV11-1
J: TRBJ1-1
CDR3: CASSLSGTEDTEAFF

D: -
V: TRBV11-2
J: TRBJ1-5
CDR3: CASSPGGYSNQPQHF

D: -
V: TRBV14
J: TRBJ1-2
CDR3: CASSPDRNYGYTF

D: -
V: TRBV11-3
J: TRBJ2-1
CDR3: CASSSQPSSNEQFF

D: TRBD1
V: TRBV6-6
J: TRBJ1-6
CDR3: CASRGTGPSPLHF

D: TRBD1
V: TRBV6-4
J: TRBJ2-7
CDR3: CASSDSIPPGQGIYEQYF

D: TRBD1
V: TRBV2
J: TRBJ2-7
CDR3: CASSESRGPYEQYF

D: -
V: TRBV7-9
J: TRBJ2-7
CDR3: CASSFVAAGSYEQYF

D: -
V: TRBV28
J: TRBJ1-6
CDR3: CASSPSTYSPLHF

D: TRBD2
V: TRBV7-2
J: TRBJ2-5
CDR3: CASSLEIAGETQYF

D: -
V: TRBV5-1
J: TRBJ2-7
CDR3: CASSREGPHSYEQYF

D: TRBD2
V: TRBV9
J: TRBJ2-1
CDR3: CASSPLAGGRLDEQFF

D: -
V: TRBV4-3
J: TRBJ2-1
CDR3: CASSQAGTYNEQFF

D: TRBD1
V: TRBV10-2
J: TRBJ2-3
CDR3: CASTDRGSDTQYF

D: -
V: TRBV9
J: TRBJ2-7
CDR3: CASSPEREREQYF

D: TRBD1
V: TRBV29-1
J: TRBJ1-2
CDR3: CSVEDLDRTYGYTF

D: -
V: TRBV29-1
J: TRBJ1-1
CDR3: CSVDLEGSSLPF

D: -
V: TRBV5-5
J: TRBJ1-5
CDR3: CASSFTGHYSNQPQHF

D: -
V: TRBV6-5
J: TRBJ2-7
CDR3: CASSREYEQYF

D: TRBD2
V: TRBV5-5
J: TRBJ2-2
CDR3: CASSPRTSGGLNTGELFF

D: -
V: TRBV28
J: TRBJ1-4
CDR3: CASRDEANEKLFF

D: -
V: TRBV4-2
J: TRBJ1-1
CDR3: CASSQAQATTEAFF

D: -
V: TRBV27
J: TRBJ1-1
CDR3: CASSSGPIIEAFF

D: -
V: TRBV5-1
J: TRBJ2-5
CDR3: CASSLAGQKETQYF

D: TRBD2
V: TRBV19
J: TRBJ2-3
CDR3: CASSGGLAGGHPSTDTQYF

D: -
V: TRBV5-1
J: TRBJ1-1
CDR3: CASSLGAVNTEAFF

D: -
V: TRBV30
J: TRBJ2-7
CDR3: CAWRRVDGEQEYF

D: -
V: TRBV6-5
J: TRBJ2-7
CDR3: CASSYPSEEGAYEQYF

D: -
V: TRBV19
J: TRBJ1-6
CDR3: CASSTGGNSPLHF

D: -
V: TRBV30
J: TRBJ1-1
CDR3: CAWIPGQGAEAFF

D: TRBD1
V: TRBV13
J: TRBJ1-1
CDR3: CASSSTGAATEAFF

D: -
V: TRBV2
J: TRBJ1-1
CDR3: CATQTFQNTEAFF

D: TRBD2
V: TRBV27
J: TRBJ2-7
CDR3: CASSLSGGHYEQYF

D: -
V: TRBV15
J: TRBJ2-2
CDR3: CATSRENAGELFF

D: -
V: TRBV19
J: TRBJ1-1
CDR3: CASSSPRKSNTEAFF

D: -
V: TRBV23-1
J: TRBJ1-5
CDR3: CASISQPQHF

D: -
V: TRBV5-1
J: TRBJ1-4
CDR3: CASSLTTTNEKLFF

D: TRBD1
V: TRBV5-5
J: TRBJ1-5
CDR3: CASSLGTGANQPQHF